The entry below describes one T cell receptor beta chain. Its specificity is not known. Every TCR beta cDNA library bore unique molecular identifiers. cDNA molecules numbering about half a million came from about 1 to 10 million T cells. TCRdb reanalysed the PCR reads using MiXCR and keeps one entry per CDR3 protein. Of a few hundred thousand distinct CDR3 sequences in the sample, approximately 38% are singletons; the top ten hold roughly 8.2%. CDR3 length: 16 amino acids. The junction had 5 bases not matched to a gene; V was cut back by 4 bases and J by 0 bases. Germline V lookup: CDR1 SGHTA, CDR2 FQGNSA. This sample is drawn from a study of post-analysis software for immune sequencing data. Broader study findings: Comparison of patients with controls showed four or five TRBV segments more frequent in patients, TRBV5-6, TRBV5-1 and TRBV20-1 among them. By F measure, strong co-clustering occurred among samples prepared in the same batch.

The V call is TRBV7-2, the J call TRBJ2-7, with TRBD2 matching 11 bases. The receptor's source is a girl between 2 and 10 years old with multiple sclerosis. Specimen: blood. For the CDR3, the DNA is TGTGCCAGCAGCTCTTCTAGCGGGAGGTTCTCCTACGAGCAGTACTTC. Translated, it gives CASSSSSGRFSYEQYF.